This is a list of T cell receptor beta chains from one sample in a study of human T cells and chemical hapten exposure. Each CDR3 protein is one row after TCRdb ran MiXCR on the 5' RACE reads. This sample carries 95,000 to 120,000 distinct CDR3 sequences, around a fifth of them seen once, and the ten largest clones take about 3%. Receptors originate from a human donor in good health. Each CDR3 is given with its conserved first and last residue. A D gene is named only where the DNA matches it firmly. Expanded clones are given a class, and other clones once, few, many or no size at all.

d_gene: TRBD1; j_gene: TRBJ1-1; len: 13; abundance: few; v_gene: TRBV29-1; CDR3aa: CSPGQRFNTEAFF; CDR3nt: TGCAGCCCGGGACAGCGCTTCAACACTGAAGCTTTCTTT
d_gene: .; j_gene: TRBJ1-1; len: 14; abundance: .; v_gene: TRBV3-1; CDR3aa: CASSLQGSNTEAFF; CDR3nt: TGTGCCAGCAGCCTACAGGGCTCGAACACTGAAGCTTTCTTT
d_gene: .; j_gene: TRBJ2-5; len: 16; abundance: .; v_gene: TRBV19; CDR3aa: CASSSETGFLQETQYF; CDR3nt: TGTGCCAGTAGTTCGGAGACAGGTTTCCTTCAAGAGACCCAGTACTTC
d_gene: TRBD2; j_gene: TRBJ2-1; len: 14; abundance: .; v_gene: TRBV12-3/TRBV12-4; CDR3aa: CAQRVLAGGDEQFF; CDR3nt: TGTGCCCAGCGGGTTCTGGCGGGAGGAGATGAGCAGTTCTTC
d_gene: .; j_gene: TRBJ2-3; len: 15; abundance: .; v_gene: TRBV20-1; CDR3aa: CSARGPGGAADTQYF; CDR3nt: TGCAGTGCTAGAGGACCCGGGGGAGCGGCAGATACGCAGTATTTT
d_gene: TRBD2; j_gene: TRBJ2-6; len: 15; abundance: .; v_gene: TRBV5-4; CDR3aa: CTTKREGPGANVLTF; CDR3nt: TGTACCACCAAGCGGGAGGGCCCTGGGGCCAACGTCCTGACTTTC
d_gene: .; j_gene: TRBJ1-6; len: 13; abundance: few; v_gene: TRBV12-3/TRBV12-4; CDR3aa: CASITAGGSPLHF; CDR3nt: TGTGCCAGCATAACCGCGGGGGGTTCACCCCTCCACTTT
d_gene: .; j_gene: TRBJ2-4; len: 13; abundance: .; v_gene: TRBV6-1; CDR3aa: CASRPLAKNIQYF; CDR3nt: TGTGCCAGCAGGCCCCTAGCCAAAAACATTCAGTACTTC
d_gene: .; j_gene: TRBJ1-3; len: 18; abundance: .; v_gene: TRBV5-6; CDR3aa: CASSFRGIGTFSGNTIYF; CDR3nt: TGTGCCAGCAGCTTTCGGGGGATTGGGACTTTCTCTGGAAACACCATATATTTT
d_gene: .; j_gene: TRBJ2-7; len: 12; abundance: few; v_gene: TRBV5-4; CDR3aa: CASSFTSREQYF; CDR3nt: TGTGCCAGCAGCTTCACGAGTCGGGAGCAGTACTTC
d_gene: .; j_gene: TRBJ1-2; len: 15; abundance: few; v_gene: TRBV4-1; CDR3aa: CASSQEGGRYYGYTF; CDR3nt: TGCGCCAGCAGCCAAGAGGGGGGCAGGTACTATGGCTACACCTTC
d_gene: .; j_gene: TRBJ2-7; len: 14; abundance: .; v_gene: TRBV4-1; CDR3aa: CASSLLVATYEQYF; CDR3nt: TGCGCCAGCAGCCTTTTGGTAGCAACCTACGAGCAGTACTTC
d_gene: TRBD2; j_gene: TRBJ2-1; len: 16; abundance: .; v_gene: TRBV9; CDR3aa: CASSLQTSGVLDEQFF; CDR3nt: TGTGCCAGCAGCCTCCAGACTAGCGGTGTCCTGGATGAGCAGTTCTTC
d_gene: .; j_gene: TRBJ2-1; len: 17; abundance: few; v_gene: TRBV3-1; CDR3aa: CASSQDVREFSYNEQFF; CDR3nt: TGTGCCAGCAGCCAAGATGTTCGGGAGTTCTCCTACAATGAGCAGTTCTTC
d_gene: .; j_gene: TRBJ1-2; len: 14; abundance: once; v_gene: TRBV30; CDR3aa: CAWSQPGTNYGYTF; CDR3nt: TGTGCCTGGAGCCAACCAGGGACTAACTATGGCTACACCTTC
d_gene: TRBD1; j_gene: TRBJ2-7; len: 12; abundance: .; v_gene: TRBV29-1; CDR3aa: CSVSTGGSEQYF; CDR3nt: TGCAGCGTCTCCACAGGGGGGAGCGAGCAGTACTTC
d_gene: TRBD1; j_gene: TRBJ2-5; len: 15; abundance: few; v_gene: TRBV6-1; CDR3aa: CASSEGDRVRETQYF; CDR3nt: TGTGCCAGCAGTGAGGGAGACAGGGTTAGAGAGACCCAGTACTTC
d_gene: TRBD2; j_gene: TRBJ2-2; len: 21; abundance: .; v_gene: TRBV15; CDR3aa: CATSRDSPGLAGEGRTGELFF; CDR3nt: TGTGCCACCAGCAGAGATAGTCCGGGACTAGCGGGAGAAGGGAGGACCGGGGAGCTGTTTTTT